The source of this T cell receptor (beta chain) is a study of T cell responses to AZD1222 COVID-19 vaccine. Method: immunoSEQ multiplex PCR; TCRdb's copy keeps in-frame clones and lacks some. The sample lists about 150,000 clones, around 90% occurring once. Trimming cost V 5 bases and J 2 bases, with 15 bases left between them. There are 15 residues in the CDR3. The V gene's germline CDR1 is MDHEN and CDR2 SYDVKM. The source of this sequence is an adult in good health. The chain recombines TRBV28 with TRBJ1-1; D uncertain. The starting material was peripheral blood, obtained on day 0 of AZD1222 vaccination. The DNA of the CDR3 is TGTGCCAGCAGTCTCGGGGTAGGCTTAAACACTGAAGCTTTCTTT. This sequence encodes CASSLGVGLNTEAFF.